A selection of T cell receptor beta chains follows, all from one sample in a study of T-cell memory formation after mild COVID-19. TCRdb passed the 5' RACE reads through MiXCR, listing each CDR3 protein once. The table shows about 620,000 distinct CDR3 sequences, with roughly 18% occurring only once. Sequencing was carried out using PBMCs or a T cell subset sorted from them (not recorded which). All receptors come from an adult woman who had mild COVID-19 (a few samples of this study predate the infection). Cell type and time point are not known. CDR3s include the opening cysteine and the closing phenylalanine or tryptophan. The D gene is left open where the match is weak. Only part of the rows carry a size: once, few, many, or a class if the clone is expanded.

clone_size: few; j_call: TRBJ2-3; v_call: TRBV4-1; d_call: TRBD2; cdr3_aa: CASSQDPPAGLTDTQYF; cdr3_nt: TGCGCCAGCAGCCAAGATCCCCCAGCGGGGCTCACAGATACGCAGTATTTT
clone_size: many; j_call: TRBJ2-1; v_call: TRBV20-1; d_call: -; cdr3_aa: CALFGGRNEQFF; cdr3_nt: TGCGCTCTATTCGGGGGCCGCAATGAGCAGTTCTTC
clone_size: few; j_call: TRBJ2-1; v_call: TRBV7-2; d_call: TRBD2; cdr3_aa: CASSTGLEHGPYNEQFF; cdr3_nt: TGTGCCAGCAGCACCGGACTAGAACACGGCCCCTACAATGAGCAGTTCTTC
clone_size: -; j_call: TRBJ2-7; v_call: TRBV12-3/TRBV12-4; d_call: -; cdr3_aa: CASSKAQPVYEQYF; cdr3_nt: TGTGCCAGCAGTAAAGCACAACCGGTCTACGAGCAGTACTTC
clone_size: -; j_call: TRBJ1-1; v_call: TRBV6-5; d_call: -; cdr3_aa: CASSYLQGIEAFF; cdr3_nt: TGTGCCAGCAGTTACTTGCAGGGGATCGAAGCTTTCTTT
clone_size: few; j_call: TRBJ1-1; v_call: TRBV9; d_call: -; cdr3_aa: CASSALHGNTEAFF; cdr3_nt: TGTGCCAGCAGCGCCCTACACGGGAACACTGAAGCTTTCTTT
clone_size: -; j_call: TRBJ2-3; v_call: TRBV7-9; d_call: TRBD2; cdr3_aa: CASSLIFGMREESDTQYF; cdr3_nt: TGTGCCAGCAGCTTAATTTTCGGCATGCGGGAGGAAAGTGATACGCAGTATTTT
clone_size: -; j_call: TRBJ2-2; v_call: TRBV6-5; d_call: -; cdr3_aa: CASSLRDSWTGELFF; cdr3_nt: TGTGCCAGCAGTCTTAGGGATAGTTGGACCGGGGAGCTGTTTTTT
clone_size: few; j_call: TRBJ2-1; v_call: TRBV4-1; d_call: TRBD1; cdr3_aa: CASSQAQGLGNEQFF; cdr3_nt: TGCGCCAGCAGCCAAGCACAGGGGCTCGGGAATGAGCAGTTCTTC
clone_size: few; j_call: TRBJ1-5; v_call: TRBV5-1; d_call: -; cdr3_aa: CASSQSGGRNQPQHF; cdr3_nt: TGCGCCAGCTCCCAATCGGGGGGGCGAAATCAGCCCCAGCATTTT
clone_size: few; j_call: TRBJ1-3; v_call: TRBV14; d_call: -; cdr3_aa: CASSHFPAEPPGNTIYF; cdr3_nt: TGTGCCAGCAGCCACTTCCCGGCCGAACCTCCGGGAAACACCATATATTTT
clone_size: few; j_call: TRBJ2-3; v_call: TRBV25-1; d_call: -; cdr3_aa: CASSEPRALVSTDTQYF; cdr3_nt: TGTGCCAGCAGTGAACCACGGGCGTTGGTTTCCACAGATACGCAGTATTTT
clone_size: few; j_call: TRBJ1-1; v_call: TRBV18; d_call: -; cdr3_aa: CASSPRKKDTEAFF; cdr3_nt: TGTGCCAGCTCACCAAGGAAGAAGGACACTGAAGCTTTCTTT
clone_size: -; j_call: TRBJ2-7; v_call: TRBV19; d_call: TRBD2; cdr3_aa: CASSPQLGTSGAYEQYF; cdr3_nt: TGTGCCAGTAGTCCTCAGTTGGGGACTAGCGGGGCTTACGAGCAGTACTTC
clone_size: few; j_call: TRBJ1-1; v_call: TRBV4-2; d_call: -; cdr3_aa: CASSQELGAGTEAFF; cdr3_nt: TGTGCCAGCAGCCAAGAACTGGGGGCGGGCACTGAAGCTTTCTTT
clone_size: once; j_call: TRBJ2-6; v_call: TRBV21-1; d_call: -; cdr3_aa: CASSKTGEQGRLGSWANVLTF; cdr3_nt: TGTGCCAGCAGCAAAACTGGGGAACAGGGACGGTTGGGATCTTGGGCCAACGTCCTGACTTTC
clone_size: -; j_call: TRBJ1-1; v_call: TRBV12-3/TRBV12-4; d_call: TRBD1; cdr3_aa: CASRSGQANTEAFF; cdr3_nt: TGTGCCAGCAGATCGGGACAGGCTAACACTGAAGCTTTCTTT
clone_size: -; j_call: TRBJ1-1; v_call: TRBV4-1; d_call: TRBD1; cdr3_aa: CASSQETTGGTEAFF; cdr3_nt: TGCGCCAGCAGCCAAGAAACTACAGGGGGCACTGAAGCTTTCTTT
clone_size: many; j_call: TRBJ2-3; v_call: TRBV5-1; d_call: -; cdr3_aa: CASSLGGTDTQYF; cdr3_nt: TGCGCCAGCAGCTTGGGGGGCACAGATACGCAGTATTTT
clone_size: few; j_call: TRBJ2-7; v_call: TRBV14; d_call: -; cdr3_aa: CASSLYRDSYEQYF; cdr3_nt: TGTGCCAGCAGCCTCTACAGGGACTCCTACGAGCAGTACTTC
clone_size: few; j_call: TRBJ2-2; v_call: TRBV30; d_call: -; cdr3_aa: CAWSVSGKGTTGELFF; cdr3_nt: TGTGCCTGGAGCGTTAGCGGAAAGGGAACCACCGGGGAGCTGTTTTTT
clone_size: -; j_call: TRBJ2-1; v_call: TRBV12-5; d_call: TRBD2; cdr3_aa: CASGLWGGENEQFF; cdr3_nt: TGTGCTAGTGGTCTATGGGGGGGTGAGAATGAGCAGTTCTTC
clone_size: -; j_call: TRBJ2-6; v_call: TRBV6-5; d_call: -; cdr3_aa: CASRTLTRAGANVLTF; cdr3_nt: TGTGCCAGCAGGACTCTTACCAGGGCTGGGGCCAACGTCCTGACTTTC